These T cell receptor beta chains were read from a single sample in a study of identifying expanded T cells in peripheral blood. The protocol was immunoSEQ multiplex PCR, while the TCRdb copy is restricted to in-frame clones and leaves out a portion. The sample includes around 100,000 clones, approximately 89% of them seen just once. The sample comprised blood. The source of these receptors is a person aged 18 to 70 in good health. Each CDR3 is given with its conserved first and last residue. Each record gives: clone size, D gene, V gene, J gene, CDR3 protein, CDR3 DNA. The D gene is left open where the match is weak. A row's size may be missing; if present it is once, few, many or a size class.

abundance: NA; d_gene: NA; v_gene: TRBV7-7; j_gene: TRBJ2-6; CDR3aa: CASSPGQGGDTGANVLTF; CDR3nt: TGTGCCAGCAGCCCAGGCCAGGGAGGTGATACTGGGGCCAACGTCCTGACTTTC
abundance: NA; d_gene: NA; v_gene: TRBV10-1; j_gene: TRBJ2-1; CDR3aa: CASSEQVYNEQFF; CDR3nt: TGCGCCAGCAGTGAACAGGTATACAATGAGCAGTTCTTC
abundance: NA; d_gene: NA; v_gene: TRBV6-4; j_gene: TRBJ2-1; CDR3aa: CASSDGIYRQFF; CDR3nt: TGTGCCAGCAGTGACGGAATTTATCGGCAGTTCTTC
abundance: NA; d_gene: NA; v_gene: TRBV7-2; j_gene: TRBJ2-2; CDR3aa: CASSLEGGAGTGELFF; CDR3nt: TGTGCCAGCAGCTTAGAGGGGGGCGCAGGCACCGGGGAGCTGTTTTTT
abundance: NA; d_gene: NA; v_gene: TRBV7-2; j_gene: TRBJ1-3; CDR3aa: CASSSGPYSGNTIYF; CDR3nt: TGTGCCAGCAGCTCAGGACCGTACTCTGGAAACACCATATATTTT
abundance: few; d_gene: TRBD1; v_gene: TRBV5-6; j_gene: TRBJ1-2; CDR3aa: CASSWGTGGHLEGYTF; CDR3nt: TGTGCCAGCAGCTGGGGGACAGGGGGCCATCTCGAAGGCTACACCTTC
abundance: NA; d_gene: TRBD1; v_gene: TRBV18; j_gene: TRBJ1-1; CDR3aa: CASSPPAGGSHTEAFF; CDR3nt: TGTGCCAGCTCACCCCCTGCAGGGGGCTCCCACACTGAAGCTTTCTTT
abundance: NA; d_gene: TRBD2; v_gene: TRBV5-1; j_gene: TRBJ2-5; CDR3aa: CASSWGGSGETQYF; CDR3nt: TGCGCCAGCAGCTGGGGGGGATCGGGCGAGACCCAGTACTTC
abundance: NA; d_gene: TRBD2; v_gene: TRBV9; j_gene: TRBJ2-7; CDR3aa: CASSTQGREGQYEQYF; CDR3nt: TGTGCCAGCAGCACCCAGGGGCGGGAGGGCCAATACGAGCAGTACTTC
abundance: few; d_gene: NA; v_gene: TRBV2; j_gene: TRBJ1-2; CDR3aa: CASSVGGDYGYTF; CDR3nt: TGTGCCAGCAGTGTCGGGGGCGACTATGGCTACACCTTC
abundance: NA; d_gene: NA; v_gene: TRBV6-5; j_gene: TRBJ1-2; CDR3aa: CASSTAPRKHGYTF; CDR3nt: TGTGCCAGCAGTACGGCACCGCGGAAGCATGGCTACACCTTC
abundance: NA; d_gene: TRBD2; v_gene: TRBV11-3; j_gene: TRBJ2-1; CDR3aa: CASSLSRGGASYNEQFF; CDR3nt: TGTGCCAGCAGCTTAAGTCGCGGGGGGGCCTCCTACAATGAGCAGTTCTTC
abundance: NA; d_gene: NA; v_gene: TRBV5-5; j_gene: TRBJ1-3; CDR3aa: CASSFYLPEGNTIYF; CDR3nt: TGTGCCAGCAGCTTCTATTTGCCAGAAGGAAACACCATATATTTT
abundance: NA; d_gene: NA; v_gene: TRBV29-1; j_gene: TRBJ1-1; CDR3aa: CSVLRGSTEAFF; CDR3nt: TGCAGCGTGCTCAGAGGGAGCACTGAAGCTTTCTTT
abundance: NA; d_gene: NA; v_gene: TRBV19; j_gene: TRBJ1-1; CDR3aa: CASSNGRTEAFF; CDR3nt: TGTGCCAGTAGTAATGGACGGACTGAAGCTTTCTTT
abundance: NA; d_gene: TRBD1; v_gene: TRBV19; j_gene: TRBJ1-1; CDR3aa: CASSVGQQNTEAFF; CDR3nt: TGTGCCAGTAGTGTGGGACAGCAAAACACTGAAGCTTTCTTT
abundance: NA; d_gene: TRBD1; v_gene: TRBV30; j_gene: TRBJ1-1; CDR3aa: CAWWPGQVVTEAFF; CDR3nt: TGTGCCTGGTGGCCCGGACAGGTAGTCACTGAAGCTTTCTTT
abundance: NA; d_gene: TRBD2; v_gene: TRBV5-1; j_gene: TRBJ2-3; CDR3aa: CASSSGPIGTSANTQYF; CDR3nt: TGCGCCAGCAGTTCGGGCCCCATAGGGACTAGCGCGAATACGCAGTATTTT
abundance: NA; d_gene: TRBD1; v_gene: TRBV19; j_gene: TRBJ1-1; CDR3aa: CASSIDPATGETGGTEAFF; CDR3nt: TGTGCCAGTAGTATAGATCCCGCTACAGGGGAAACCGGAGGGACTGAAGCTTTCTTT
abundance: NA; d_gene: TRBD2; v_gene: TRBV5-6; j_gene: TRBJ2-1; CDR3aa: CASSSLAGSLDEQFF; CDR3nt: TGTGCCAGCAGCTCCCTAGCGGGAAGTTTGGATGAGCAGTTCTTC
abundance: NA; d_gene: TRBD1; v_gene: TRBV4-2; j_gene: TRBJ2-7; CDR3aa: CASSQEAGTDYEQYF; CDR3nt: TGTGCCAGCAGCCAAGAAGCCGGGACAGACTACGAGCAGTACTTC
abundance: NA; d_gene: TRBD1; v_gene: TRBV7-9; j_gene: TRBJ1-1; CDR3aa: CASSRTGGLTEAFF; CDR3nt: TGTGCCAGCAGCCGGACAGGGGGCTTAACTGAAGCTTTCTTT
abundance: once; d_gene: TRBD2; v_gene: TRBV5-8; j_gene: TRBJ2-6; CDR3aa: CASGSGGRSTGANVLTF; CDR3nt: TGTGCCAGCGGCAGCGGGGGGAGATCCACTGGGGCCAACGTCCTGACTTTC
abundance: few; d_gene: NA; v_gene: TRBV2; j_gene: TRBJ1-6; CDR3aa: CASSDAGWTHNSPLHF; CDR3nt: TGTGCCAGCAGTGATGCGGGGTGGACTCATAATTCACCCCTCCACTTT
abundance: NA; d_gene: NA; v_gene: TRBV10-2; j_gene: TRBJ2-5; CDR3aa: CASSDNGQETQYF; CDR3nt: TGCGCCAGCAGTGACAACGGACAAGAGACCCAGTACTTC
abundance: NA; d_gene: NA; v_gene: TRBV12-5; j_gene: TRBJ2-3; CDR3aa: CASGTAGLLDTQYF; CDR3nt: TGTGCTAGTGGTACCGCAGGTTTACTAGATACGCAGTATTTT
abundance: NA; d_gene: TRBD2; v_gene: TRBV29-1; j_gene: TRBJ2-4; CDR3aa: CSVVLAGAQNIQYF; CDR3nt: TGCAGCGTTGTACTAGCGGGAGCGCAAAACATTCAGTACTTC
abundance: NA; d_gene: NA; v_gene: TRBV6-1; j_gene: TRBJ1-6; CDR3aa: CASIGHSPLHF; CDR3nt: TGTGCCAGCATAGGACATTCACCCCTCCACTTT
abundance: once; d_gene: TRBD1; v_gene: TRBV19; j_gene: TRBJ2-7; CDR3aa: CASSPGQGSAYEQYF; CDR3nt: TGTGCCAGTAGTCCCGGACAGGGATCGGCCTACGAGCAGTACTTC
abundance: NA; d_gene: NA; v_gene: TRBV5-1; j_gene: TRBJ1-1; CDR3aa: CASSLSSGVGNTEAFF; CDR3nt: TGCGCCAGCAGCTTGAGTTCGGGGGTCGGGAACACTGAAGCTTTCTTT
abundance: NA; d_gene: NA; v_gene: TRBV10-3; j_gene: TRBJ1-4; CDR3aa: CAISESGPNEKLFF; CDR3nt: TGTGCCATCAGTGAGTCAGGACCTAATGAAAAACTGTTTTTT
abundance: NA; d_gene: TRBD1; v_gene: TRBV4-2; j_gene: TRBJ1-1; CDR3aa: CASSQVRQGERLNTEAFF; CDR3nt: TGTGCCAGCAGCCAAGTTCGACAGGGAGAAAGACTGAACACTGAAGCTTTCTTT
abundance: NA; d_gene: TRBD1; v_gene: TRBV18; j_gene: TRBJ2-1; CDR3aa: CASSRRDRGLDEQFF; CDR3nt: TGTGCCAGCTCACGACGGGACAGGGGGCTCGATGAGCAGTTCTTC
abundance: NA; d_gene: NA; v_gene: TRBV11-2; j_gene: TRBJ2-3; CDR3aa: CASSLDGRRQYF; CDR3nt: TGTGCCAGCAGCTTAGATGGTAGGCGGCAGTATTTT
abundance: few; d_gene: NA; v_gene: TRBV30; j_gene: TRBJ1-2; CDR3aa: CAWSVGPGADLYGYTF; CDR3nt: TGTGCCTGGAGTGTGGGCCCAGGGGCCGACTTATATGGCTACACCTTC
abundance: NA; d_gene: TRBD2; v_gene: TRBV29-1; j_gene: TRBJ2-7; CDR3aa: CSVEVTSGSYEQYF; CDR3nt: TGCAGCGTTGAAGTTACTAGCGGGAGCTACGAGCAGTACTTC
abundance: NA; d_gene: NA; v_gene: TRBV5-5; j_gene: TRBJ1-1; CDR3aa: CASSSWTVNTEAFF; CDR3nt: TGTGCCAGCAGCTCCTGGACAGTGAACACTGAAGCTTTCTTT
abundance: NA; d_gene: TRBD1; v_gene: TRBV11-3; j_gene: TRBJ1-1; CDR3aa: CASGQGMNTEAFF; CDR3nt: TGTGCCAGCGGACAGGGAATGAACACTGAAGCTTTCTTT
abundance: NA; d_gene: TRBD1; v_gene: TRBV4-1; j_gene: TRBJ1-5; CDR3aa: CASSPGQGQSQPQHF; CDR3nt: TGCGCCAGCAGCCCAGGACAGGGTCAGAGTCAGCCCCAGCATTTT
abundance: NA; d_gene: TRBD1; v_gene: TRBV6-5; j_gene: TRBJ2-7; CDR3aa: CASSYRQGAPYEQYF; CDR3nt: TGTGCCAGCAGTTACCGTCAGGGGGCTCCCTACGAGCAGTACTTC
abundance: NA; d_gene: NA; v_gene: TRBV11-2; j_gene: TRBJ2-2; CDR3aa: CASSLDRAGPGELFF; CDR3nt: TGTGCCAGCAGCTTAGATCGGGCGGGCCCCGGGGAGCTGTTTTTT
abundance: NA; d_gene: NA; v_gene: TRBV5-5; j_gene: TRBJ1-2; CDR3aa: CASSPGQTYGYTF; CDR3nt: TGTGCCAGCAGCCCTGGACAGACCTATGGCTACACCTTC
abundance: NA; d_gene: NA; v_gene: TRBV5-1; j_gene: TRBJ1-2; CDR3aa: CASSLGGGRNYGYTF; CDR3nt: TGCGCCAGCAGCCTAGGTGGAGGGCGGAACTATGGCTACACCTTC
abundance: NA; d_gene: NA; v_gene: TRBV14; j_gene: TRBJ1-2; CDR3aa: CASSHSGGGLRGYTF; CDR3nt: TGTGCCAGCAGCCATTCCGGGGGGGGGCTGCGGGGCTACACCTTC
abundance: NA; d_gene: NA; v_gene: TRBV6-1; j_gene: TRBJ1-3; CDR3aa: CASSEIGQGGNTIYF; CDR3nt: TGTGCCAGCAGTGAAATCGGTCAGGGCGGAAACACCATATATTTT
abundance: NA; d_gene: TRBD1; v_gene: TRBV7-9; j_gene: TRBJ2-7; CDR3aa: CASSLDRGYEQYF; CDR3nt: TGTGCCAGCAGCTTAGACAGGGGCTACGAGCAGTACTTC
abundance: NA; d_gene: NA; v_gene: TRBV7-9; j_gene: TRBJ1-1; CDR3aa: CASSTVWGARTEAFF; CDR3nt: TGTGCCAGCAGCACGGTCTGGGGGGCAAGAACTGAAGCTTTCTTT
abundance: NA; d_gene: TRBD2; v_gene: TRBV12-5; j_gene: TRBJ2-3; CDR3aa: CASGLAGGRGTDTQYF; CDR3nt: TGTGCTAGTGGGTTAGCGGGGGGCCGAGGCACAGATACGCAGTATTTT
abundance: NA; d_gene: TRBD2; v_gene: TRBV7-3; j_gene: TRBJ2-7; CDR3aa: CASSSVSGSGEQYF; CDR3nt: TGTGCCAGCAGCTCCGTTAGCGGGAGTGGAGAGCAGTACTTC
abundance: once; d_gene: NA; v_gene: TRBV2; j_gene: TRBJ2-7; CDR3aa: CASKGTVSSYEQYF; CDR3nt: TGTGCCAGCAAGGGGACGGTGAGCTCCTACGAGCAGTACTTC
abundance: NA; d_gene: TRBD2; v_gene: TRBV5-6; j_gene: TRBJ2-3; CDR3aa: CASSSIARTRNSDTQYF; CDR3nt: TGTGCCAGCAGCTCCATCGCCCGGACTAGGAATTCGGATACGCAGTATTTT
abundance: few; d_gene: NA; v_gene: TRBV9; j_gene: TRBJ2-3; CDR3aa: CASSVEQWGGGTDTQYF; CDR3nt: TGTGCCAGCAGCGTAGAACAGTGGGGGGGCGGTACAGATACGCAGTATTTT
abundance: NA; d_gene: NA; v_gene: TRBV15; j_gene: TRBJ1-5; CDR3aa: CATSTAEGNQPQHF; CDR3nt: TGTGCCACCAGCACAGCAGAAGGCAATCAGCCCCAGCATTTT
abundance: NA; d_gene: NA; v_gene: TRBV10-2; j_gene: TRBJ2-1; CDR3aa: CASTETSSYNEQFF; CDR3nt: TGCGCCAGCACAGAAACGAGCTCCTACAATGAGCAGTTCTTC
abundance: NA; d_gene: NA; v_gene: TRBV5-1; j_gene: TRBJ1-2; CDR3aa: CASSLDRARSYGYTF; CDR3nt: TGCGCCAGCAGCTTGGACAGAGCGCGCTCCTATGGCTACACCTTC
abundance: NA; d_gene: NA; v_gene: TRBV25-1; j_gene: TRBJ1-1; CDR3aa: CASRWADTEAFF; CDR3nt: TGTGCCAGCAGGTGGGCGGACACTGAAGCTTTCTTT
abundance: NA; d_gene: NA; v_gene: TRBV18; j_gene: TRBJ2-5; CDR3aa: CASSPLDVEETQYF; CDR3nt: TGTGCCAGCTCACCCCTGGACGTCGAAGAGACCCAGTACTTC
abundance: NA; d_gene: NA; v_gene: TRBV4-1; j_gene: TRBJ2-3; CDR3aa: CASSQDQSTDTQYF; CDR3nt: TGCGCCAGCAGCCAAGACCAAAGCACAGATACGCAGTATTTT
abundance: NA; d_gene: NA; v_gene: TRBV15; j_gene: TRBJ2-7; CDR3aa: CATSRHSDRDYEQYF; CDR3nt: TGTGCCACCAGCAGACACTCCGACAGAGACTACGAGCAGTACTTC
abundance: NA; d_gene: NA; v_gene: TRBV11-2; j_gene: TRBJ1-1; CDR3aa: CASSLEYRGAFF; CDR3nt: TGTGCCAGCAGCTTAGAATACCGTGGAGCTTTCTTT